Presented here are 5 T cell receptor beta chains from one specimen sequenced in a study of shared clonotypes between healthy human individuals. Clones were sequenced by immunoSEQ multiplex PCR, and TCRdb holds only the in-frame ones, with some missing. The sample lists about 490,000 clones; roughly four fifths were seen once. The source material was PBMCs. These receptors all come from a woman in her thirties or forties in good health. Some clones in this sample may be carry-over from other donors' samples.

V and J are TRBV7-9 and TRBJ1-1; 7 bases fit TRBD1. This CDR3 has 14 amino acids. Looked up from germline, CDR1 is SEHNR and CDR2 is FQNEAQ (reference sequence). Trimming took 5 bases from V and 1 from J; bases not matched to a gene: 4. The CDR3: CASSETGPNTEAFF. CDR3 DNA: TGTGCCAGCAGCGAGACAGGGCCGAACACTGAAGCTTTCTTT.

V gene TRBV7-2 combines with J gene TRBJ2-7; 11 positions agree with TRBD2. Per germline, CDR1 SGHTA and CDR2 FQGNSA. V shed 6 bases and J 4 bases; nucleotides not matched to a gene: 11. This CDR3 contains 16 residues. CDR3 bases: TGTGCCAGCAGTATAGCGGGAGGGGTTGAAGTTTACGAGCAGTACTTC. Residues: CASSIAGGVEVYEQYF.

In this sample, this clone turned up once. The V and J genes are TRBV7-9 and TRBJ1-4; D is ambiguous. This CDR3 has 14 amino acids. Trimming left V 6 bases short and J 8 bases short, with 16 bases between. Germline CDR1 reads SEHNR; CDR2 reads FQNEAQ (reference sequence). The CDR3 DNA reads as TGTGCCAGCAGTCCGACTTCTATACGGGAAAAACTGTTTTTT. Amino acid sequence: CASSPTSIREKLFF.

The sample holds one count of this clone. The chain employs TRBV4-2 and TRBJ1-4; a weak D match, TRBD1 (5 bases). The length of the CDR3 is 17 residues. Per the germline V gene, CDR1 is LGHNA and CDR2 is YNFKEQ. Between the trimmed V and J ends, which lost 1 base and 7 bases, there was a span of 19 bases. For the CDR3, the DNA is TGTGCCAGCAGCCAAGTCCCTGGGGGGGTTTGGGGTGAAAAACTGTTTTTT. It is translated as CASSQVPGGVWGEKLFF.

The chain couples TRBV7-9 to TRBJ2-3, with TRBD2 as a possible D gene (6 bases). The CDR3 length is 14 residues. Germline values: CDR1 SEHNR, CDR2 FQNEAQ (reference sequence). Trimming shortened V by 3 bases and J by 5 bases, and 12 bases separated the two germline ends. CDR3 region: CASSFGGGEDTQYF. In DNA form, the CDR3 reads TGTGCCAGCAGCTTTGGGGGAGGTGAAGATACGCAGTATTTT.